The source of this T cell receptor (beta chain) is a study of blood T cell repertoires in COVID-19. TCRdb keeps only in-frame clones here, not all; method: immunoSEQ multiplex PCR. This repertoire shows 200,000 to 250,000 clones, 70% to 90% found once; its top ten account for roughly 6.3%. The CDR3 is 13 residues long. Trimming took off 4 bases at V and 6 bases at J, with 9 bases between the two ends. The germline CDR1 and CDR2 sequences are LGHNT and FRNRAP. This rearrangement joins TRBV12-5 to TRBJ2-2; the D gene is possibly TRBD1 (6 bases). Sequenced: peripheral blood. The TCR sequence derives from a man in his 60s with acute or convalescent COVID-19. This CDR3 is CASGSGQPGELFF. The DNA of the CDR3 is TGTGCTAGTGGTTCTGGACAGCCCGGGGAGCTGTTTTTT. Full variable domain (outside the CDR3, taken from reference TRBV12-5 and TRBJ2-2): DARVTQTPRHKVTEMGQEVTMRCQPILGHNTVFWYRQTMMQGLELLAYFRNRAPLDDSGMPKDRFSAEMPDATLATLKIQPSEPRDSAVYFCASGSGQPGELFFGEGSRLTVL.